This T cell receptor (beta chain) was sequenced for a study of blood T cell repertoires in COVID-19. Sequencing was performed with immunoSEQ multiplex PCR; in TCRdb, only in-frame clones are kept and a portion is missing. Among some 530,000 clones listed, 75% to 90% were seen once. V was cut by 2 bases and J by 0 bases, with 7 bases left in between. The germline gives CDR1 MDHEN, CDR2 SYDVKM. The CDR3 is 14 amino acids. This sequence was found in a human donor in a cohort sampled during active COVID-19. Sequencing input: peripheral blood. The rearrangement uses TRBV28 and TRBJ1-1; D is perhaps TRBD1 (6 bases). CDR3 loop: CASSLGDMNTEAFF. The CDR3, as DNA: TGTGCCAGCAGTTTAGGGGACATGAACACTGAAGCTTTCTTT.